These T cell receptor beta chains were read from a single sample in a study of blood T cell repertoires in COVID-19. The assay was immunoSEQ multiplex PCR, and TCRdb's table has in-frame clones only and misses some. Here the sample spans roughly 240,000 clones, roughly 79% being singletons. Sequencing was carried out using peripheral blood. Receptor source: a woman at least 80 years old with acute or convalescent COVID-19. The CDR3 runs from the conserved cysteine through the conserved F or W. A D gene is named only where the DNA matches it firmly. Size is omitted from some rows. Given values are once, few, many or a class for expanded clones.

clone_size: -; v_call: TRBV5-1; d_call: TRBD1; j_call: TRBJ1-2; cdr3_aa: CASSRGPDYGYTF; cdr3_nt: TGCGCCAGCAGTAGGGGGCCGGACTATGGCTACACCTTC
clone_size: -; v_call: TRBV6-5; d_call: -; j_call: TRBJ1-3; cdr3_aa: CASSPRDTLRPIYF; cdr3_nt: TGTGCCAGCAGCCCCCGGGACACCTTAAGGCCCATATATTTT
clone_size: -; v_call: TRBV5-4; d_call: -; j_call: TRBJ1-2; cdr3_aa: CASSLDAGNYGYTF; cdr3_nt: TGTGCCAGCAGCTTGGATGCGGGTAACTATGGCTACACCTTC
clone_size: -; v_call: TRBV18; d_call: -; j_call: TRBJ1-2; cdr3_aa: CASSPPSRYGYTF; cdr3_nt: TGTGCCAGCTCACCACCGTCCAGATATGGCTACACCTTC
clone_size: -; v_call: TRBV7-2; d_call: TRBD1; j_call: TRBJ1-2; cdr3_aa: CASSPTGTGRFSYGYTF; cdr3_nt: TGTGCCAGCAGCCCAACCGGGACAGGAAGGTTTAGCTATGGCTACACCTTC
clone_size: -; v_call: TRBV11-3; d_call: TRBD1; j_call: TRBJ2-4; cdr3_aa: CASSLGPGQSKNIQYF; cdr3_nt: TGTGCCAGCAGCTTAGGCCCGGGACAGAGCAAAAACATTCAGTACTTC
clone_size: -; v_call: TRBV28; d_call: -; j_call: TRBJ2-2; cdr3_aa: CASSFLSGTGELFF; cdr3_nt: TGTGCCAGCAGTTTTCTTTCAGGCACCGGGGAGCTGTTTTTT
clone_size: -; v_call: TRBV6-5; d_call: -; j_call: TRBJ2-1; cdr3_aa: CASSSGSGNEQFF; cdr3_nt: TGTGCCAGCAGTTCTGGTAGCGGAAATGAGCAGTTCTTC
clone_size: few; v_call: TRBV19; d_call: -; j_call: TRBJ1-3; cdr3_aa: CASSRRGNTIYF; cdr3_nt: TGTGCCAGTAGTCGCAGAGGAAACACCATATATTTT
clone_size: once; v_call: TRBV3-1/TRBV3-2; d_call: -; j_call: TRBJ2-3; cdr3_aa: CASSGRGRLLSDTQYF; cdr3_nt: TGTGCCAGCAGCGGCCGTGGGCGCCTATTGTCAGATACGCAGTATTTT
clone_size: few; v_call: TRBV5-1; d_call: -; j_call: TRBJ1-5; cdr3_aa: CASSPGPAQVQPQHF; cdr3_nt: TGCGCCAGCAGCCCAGGACCCGCACAGGTTCAGCCCCAGCATTTT
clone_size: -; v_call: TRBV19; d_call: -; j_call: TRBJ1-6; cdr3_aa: CASRTGTGGSSYNSPLHF; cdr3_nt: TGTGCCAGTAGGACCGGGACCGGAGGGAGCTCCTATAATTCACCCCTCCACTTT
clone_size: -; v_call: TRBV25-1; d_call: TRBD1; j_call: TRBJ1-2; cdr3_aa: CASSGQGQTYGYTF; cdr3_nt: TGTGCCAGCAGTGGTCAGGGACAGACTTATGGCTACACCTTC
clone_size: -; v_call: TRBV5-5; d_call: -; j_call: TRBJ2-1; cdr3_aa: CASSLGQGYNEQFF; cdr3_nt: TGTGCCAGCAGCTTGGGCCAGGGGTACAATGAGCAGTTCTTC
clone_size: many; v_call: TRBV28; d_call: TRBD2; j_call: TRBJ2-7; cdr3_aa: CASSLWREPYEQYF; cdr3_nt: TGTGCCAGCAGTTTATGGCGGGAGCCCTACGAGCAGTACTTC
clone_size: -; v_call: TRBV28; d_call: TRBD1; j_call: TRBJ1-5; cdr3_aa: CASSPGTGGGQPQHF; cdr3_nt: TGTGCCAGCAGTCCCGGGACAGGGGGCGGTCAGCCCCAGCATTTT
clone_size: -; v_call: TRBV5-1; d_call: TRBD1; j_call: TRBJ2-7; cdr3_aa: CASSLGGTGGAYEQYF; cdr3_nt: TGCGCCAGCAGCTTGGGAGGGACAGGGGGCGCCTACGAGCAGTACTTC
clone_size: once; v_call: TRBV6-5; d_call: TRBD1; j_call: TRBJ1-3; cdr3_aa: CAGRDSSGNTIYF; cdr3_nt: TGTGCCGGACGGGACAGCTCTGGAAACACCATATATTTT
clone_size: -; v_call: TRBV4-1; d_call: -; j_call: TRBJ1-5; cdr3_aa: CASSQGGFQPQHF; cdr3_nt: TGCGCCAGCAGCCAGGGGGGGTTTCAGCCCCAGCATTTT
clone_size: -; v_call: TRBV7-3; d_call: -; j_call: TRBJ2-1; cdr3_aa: CASASGLADEQFF; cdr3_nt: TGTGCCAGCGCCTCTGGACTGGCAGATGAGCAGTTCTTC
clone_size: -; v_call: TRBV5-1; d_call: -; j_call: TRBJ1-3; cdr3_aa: CASSPLDNGNTIYF; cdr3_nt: TGCGCCAGCAGCCCACTGGACAACGGAAACACCATATATTTT
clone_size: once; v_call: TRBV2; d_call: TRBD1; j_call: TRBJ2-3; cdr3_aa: CASRPGGGTDTQYF; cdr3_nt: TGTGCCAGCAGGCCAGGGGGTGGCACAGATACGCAGTATTTT